The entry that follows covers one T cell receptor (beta chain) sequence. Its antigen is still unknown. This entry comes from a study of Graves' ophthalmopathy and Graves' hyperthyroidism. Study-level points and caveats: Progression of ophthalmopathy was predicted by the model with roughly 70% sensitivity and about 72% specificity. The authors also found most expanded thyroid clonotypes above 0.001 frequency in blood.

The TCR beta CDR3 regions underwent amplification from RNA transcripts. After a first-round RT-PCR with HTBI primers, a second-round multiplex PCR was run. One entry per CDR3 protein, called by TCRdb with MiXCR from the multiplex PCR reads. This repertoire shows approximately 160,000 distinct CDR3 sequences, 30% to 45% found once; its top ten account for 8% to 9.5%. Trimming pared 3 bases from V and 6 bases from J, leaving 14 bases between. This CDR3 has 15 amino acids. The sequenced sample was peripheral blood. This clonotype was obtained from a man younger than 40 with Graves' ophthalmopathy. The chain uses TRBV12-3 or TRBV12-4 and TRBJ2-2, with D unresolved. The CDR3 spells CASSFLEYRAGELFF. CDR3 nucleotide sequence: TGTGCCAGCAGTTTTTTGGAGTATAGGGCCGGGGAGCTGTTTTTT.